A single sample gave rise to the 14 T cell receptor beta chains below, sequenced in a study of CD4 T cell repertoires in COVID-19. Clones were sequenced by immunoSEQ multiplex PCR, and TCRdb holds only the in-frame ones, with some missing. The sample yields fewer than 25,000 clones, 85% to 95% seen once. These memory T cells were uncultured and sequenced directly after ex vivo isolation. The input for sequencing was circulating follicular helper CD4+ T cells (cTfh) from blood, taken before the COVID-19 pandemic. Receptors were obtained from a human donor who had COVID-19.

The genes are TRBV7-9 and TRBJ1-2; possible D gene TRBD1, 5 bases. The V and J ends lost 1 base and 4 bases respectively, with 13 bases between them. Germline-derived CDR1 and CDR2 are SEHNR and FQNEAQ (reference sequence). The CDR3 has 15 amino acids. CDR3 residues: CASSLETGGGYGYTF. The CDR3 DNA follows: TGTGCCAGCAGCTTAGAAACCGGGGGTGGCTATGGCTACACCTTC.

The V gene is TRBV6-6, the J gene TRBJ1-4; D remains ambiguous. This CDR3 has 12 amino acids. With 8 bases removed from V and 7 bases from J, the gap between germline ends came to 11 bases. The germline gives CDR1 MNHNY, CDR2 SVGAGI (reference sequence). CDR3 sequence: CASLSEGEKLFF. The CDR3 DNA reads TGTGCCAGCCTTTCGGAGGGTGAAAAACTGTTTTTT.

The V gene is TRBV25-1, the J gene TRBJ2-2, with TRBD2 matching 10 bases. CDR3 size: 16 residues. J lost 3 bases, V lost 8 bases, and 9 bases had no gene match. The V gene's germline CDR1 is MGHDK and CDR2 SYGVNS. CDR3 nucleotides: TGTGCCAGCGGCCCCAAAACTAGCGGGGACACCGGGGAGCTGTTTTTT. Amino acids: CASGPKTSGDTGELFF. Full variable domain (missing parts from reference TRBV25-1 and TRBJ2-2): EADIYQTPRYLVIGTGKKITLECSQTMGHDKMYWYQQDPGMELHLIHYSYGVNSTEKGDLSSESTVSRIRTEHFPLTLESARPSHTSQYLCASGPKTSGDTGELFFGEGSRLTVL.

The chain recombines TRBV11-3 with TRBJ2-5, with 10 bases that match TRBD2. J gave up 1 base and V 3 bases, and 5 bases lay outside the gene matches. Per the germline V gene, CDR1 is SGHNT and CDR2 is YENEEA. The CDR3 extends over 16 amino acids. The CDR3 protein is CASSLGLAGAQETQYF. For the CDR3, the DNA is TGTGCCAGCAGCTTGGGGCTAGCGGGAGCCCAAGAGACCCAGTACTTC.

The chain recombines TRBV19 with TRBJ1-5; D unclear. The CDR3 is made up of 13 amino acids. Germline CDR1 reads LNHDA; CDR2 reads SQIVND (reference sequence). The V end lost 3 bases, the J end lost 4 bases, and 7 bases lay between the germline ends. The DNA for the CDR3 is TGTGCCAGTAGTATTCTAGAGAATCAGCCCCAGCATTTT. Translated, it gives CASSILENQPQHF.

The CDR3 DNA reads as TGTGCCAGCAGGGGTCGCGCGACTAGCGGGGTTAGCTCCTACGAGCAGTACTTC. Encoded protein: CASRGRATSGVSSYEQYF. The J gene is TRBJ2-7, the V gene TRBV28; 11 nucleotides agree with TRBD2. In germline, CDR1 is MDHEN, CDR2 SYDVKM. Trimming cost V 6 bases and J 0 bases; bases outside gene matches: 13. This CDR3 comprises 18 residues.

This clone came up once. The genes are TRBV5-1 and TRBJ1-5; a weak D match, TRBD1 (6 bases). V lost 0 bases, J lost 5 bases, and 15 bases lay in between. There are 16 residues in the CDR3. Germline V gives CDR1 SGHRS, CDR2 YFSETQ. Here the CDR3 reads CASSLGPKAGDQPQHF. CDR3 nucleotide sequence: TGCGCCAGCAGCTTGGGCCCGAAGGCAGGGGATCAGCCCCAGCATTTT.

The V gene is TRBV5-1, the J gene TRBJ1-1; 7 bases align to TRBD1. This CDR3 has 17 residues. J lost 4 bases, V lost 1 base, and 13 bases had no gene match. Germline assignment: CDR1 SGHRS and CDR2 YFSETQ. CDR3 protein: CASSLPEQGLVSTEAFF. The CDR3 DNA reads TGCGCCAGCAGCTTGCCAGAACAGGGGTTGGTGAGCACTGAAGCTTTCTTT. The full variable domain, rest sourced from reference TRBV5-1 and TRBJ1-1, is KAGVTQTPRYLIKTRGQQVTLSCSPISGHRSVSWYQQTPGQGLQFLFEYFSETQRNKGNFPGRFSGRQFSNSRSEMNVSTLELGDSALYLCASSLPEQGLVSTEAFFGQGTRLTVV.

The CDR3 here is CASSRAGELFF. The CDR3 bases are TGTGCCAGCAGTCGGGCCGGGGAGCTGTTTTTT. V is TRBV6-5 and J is TRBJ2-2, with D uncertain. The CDR3 consists of 11 residues. Deletions cut 5 bases from V and 6 bases from J, with 4 bases between. Germline CDR1 is MNHEY and CDR2 is SVGAGI.

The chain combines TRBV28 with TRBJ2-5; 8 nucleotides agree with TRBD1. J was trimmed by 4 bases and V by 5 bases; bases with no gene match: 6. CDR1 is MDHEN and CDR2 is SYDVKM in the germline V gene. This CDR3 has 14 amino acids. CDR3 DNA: TGTGCCAGCAGTCTGACAGGGGTCGGAGAGACCCAGTACTTC. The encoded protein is CASSLTGVGETQYF.

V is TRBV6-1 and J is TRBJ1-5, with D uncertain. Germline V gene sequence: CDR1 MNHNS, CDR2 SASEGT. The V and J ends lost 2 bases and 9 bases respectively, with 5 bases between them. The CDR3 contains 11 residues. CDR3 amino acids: CASSEFGPQHF. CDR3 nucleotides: TGTGCCAGCAGTGAATTCGGGCCCCAGCATTTT.

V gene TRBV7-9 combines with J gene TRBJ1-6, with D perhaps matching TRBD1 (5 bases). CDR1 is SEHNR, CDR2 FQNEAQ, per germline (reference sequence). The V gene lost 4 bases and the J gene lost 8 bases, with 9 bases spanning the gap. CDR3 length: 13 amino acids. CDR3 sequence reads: CASSWKQDSPLHF. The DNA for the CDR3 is TGTGCCAGCAGCTGGAAACAGGATTCACCCCTCCACTTT.

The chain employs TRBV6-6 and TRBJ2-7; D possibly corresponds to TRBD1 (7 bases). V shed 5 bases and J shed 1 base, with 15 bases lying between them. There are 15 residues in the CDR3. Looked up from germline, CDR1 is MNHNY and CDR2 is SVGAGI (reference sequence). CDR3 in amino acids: CASSRPTGRSYEQYF. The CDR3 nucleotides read TGTGCCAGCAGTCGTCCGACAGGGAGGTCCTACGAGCAGTACTTC.

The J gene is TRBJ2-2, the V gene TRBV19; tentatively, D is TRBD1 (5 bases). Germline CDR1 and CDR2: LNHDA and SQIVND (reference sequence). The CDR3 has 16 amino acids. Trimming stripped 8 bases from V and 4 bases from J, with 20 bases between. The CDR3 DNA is TGTGCCAGTGGCTCAGGGCGGTTTTCTTTCACCGGGGAGCTGTTTTTT. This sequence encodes CASGSGRFSFTGELFF.